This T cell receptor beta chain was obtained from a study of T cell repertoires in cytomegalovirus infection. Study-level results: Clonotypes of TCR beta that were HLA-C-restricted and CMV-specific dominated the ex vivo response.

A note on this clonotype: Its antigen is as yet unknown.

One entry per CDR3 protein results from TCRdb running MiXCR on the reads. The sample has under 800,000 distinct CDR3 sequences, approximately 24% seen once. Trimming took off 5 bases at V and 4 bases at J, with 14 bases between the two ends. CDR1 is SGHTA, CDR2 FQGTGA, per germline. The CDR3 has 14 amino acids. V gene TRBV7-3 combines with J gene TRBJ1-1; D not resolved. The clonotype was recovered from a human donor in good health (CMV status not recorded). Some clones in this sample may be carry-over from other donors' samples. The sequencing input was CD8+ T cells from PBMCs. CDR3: CASSPTPIGTEAFF. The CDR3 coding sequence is TGTGCCAGCAGCCCCACCCCCATCGGCACTGAAGCTTTCTTT.